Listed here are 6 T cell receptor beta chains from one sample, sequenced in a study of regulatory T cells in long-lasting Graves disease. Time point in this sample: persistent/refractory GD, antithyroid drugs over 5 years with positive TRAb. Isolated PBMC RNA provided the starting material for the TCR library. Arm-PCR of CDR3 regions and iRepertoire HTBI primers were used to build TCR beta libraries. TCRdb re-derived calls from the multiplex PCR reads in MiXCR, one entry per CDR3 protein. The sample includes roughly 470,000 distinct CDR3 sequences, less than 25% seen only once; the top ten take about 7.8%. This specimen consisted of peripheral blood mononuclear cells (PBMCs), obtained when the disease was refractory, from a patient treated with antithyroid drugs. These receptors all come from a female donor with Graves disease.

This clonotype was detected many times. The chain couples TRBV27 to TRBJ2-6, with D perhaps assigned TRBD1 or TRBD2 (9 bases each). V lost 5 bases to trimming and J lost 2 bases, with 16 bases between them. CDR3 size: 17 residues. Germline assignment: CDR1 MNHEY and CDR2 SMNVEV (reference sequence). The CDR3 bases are TGTGCCAGCAGTGCTAGCGGGACAGGGACTGGGGCCAACGTCCTGACTTTC. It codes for CASSASGTGTGANVLTF.

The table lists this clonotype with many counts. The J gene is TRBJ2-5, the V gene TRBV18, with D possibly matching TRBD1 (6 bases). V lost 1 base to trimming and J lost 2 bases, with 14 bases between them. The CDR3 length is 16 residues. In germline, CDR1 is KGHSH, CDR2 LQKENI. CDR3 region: CASSPLFTGTQETQYF. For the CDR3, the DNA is TGTGCCAGCTCACCACTGTTTACAGGGACACAAGAGACCCAGTACTTC.

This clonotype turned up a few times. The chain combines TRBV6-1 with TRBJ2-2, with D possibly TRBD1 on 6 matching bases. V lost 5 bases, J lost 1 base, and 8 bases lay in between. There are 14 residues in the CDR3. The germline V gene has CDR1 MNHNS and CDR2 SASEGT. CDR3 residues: CASSRGQNTGELFF. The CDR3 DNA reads TGTGCCAGCAGTCGGGGACAGAACACCGGGGAGCTGTTTTTT.

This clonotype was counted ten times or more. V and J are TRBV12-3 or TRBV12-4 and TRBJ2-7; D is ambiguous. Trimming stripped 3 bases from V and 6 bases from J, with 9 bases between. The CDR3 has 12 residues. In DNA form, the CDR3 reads TGTGCCAGCAGTTTTAACCCCCCCGAGCAGTACTTC. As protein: CASSFNPPEQYF.

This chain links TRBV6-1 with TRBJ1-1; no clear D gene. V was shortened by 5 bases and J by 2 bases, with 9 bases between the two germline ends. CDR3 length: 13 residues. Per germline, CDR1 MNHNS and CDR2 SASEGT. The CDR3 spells CASSTSENTEAFF. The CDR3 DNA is TGTGCCAGCAGTACCTCAGAAAACACTGAAGCTTTCTTT.

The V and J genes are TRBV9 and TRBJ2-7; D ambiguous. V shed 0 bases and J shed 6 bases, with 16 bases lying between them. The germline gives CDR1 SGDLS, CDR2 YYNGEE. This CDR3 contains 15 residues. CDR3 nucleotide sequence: TGTGCCAGCAGCGTAGATGCCCCCGCCGGGTCCGAGCAGTACTTC. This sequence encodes CASSVDAPAGSEQYF.